This T cell receptor beta chain was profiled in a study of blood T cell repertoires in COVID-19. Study at large: Sample material is recorded as cDNA or gDNA derived from T cells, B-cell-depleted T cells, or PBMCs.

Repertoires were generated with immunoSEQ multiplex PCR, while TCRdb's copy carries only in-frame clones and drops some. This sample has 50,000 to 65,000 clones, with about 81% found just once. In its sample, this clone was seen a few times. The TCR was taken from a woman aged 55-70 years with acute or convalescent COVID-19. Sequencing was carried out using peripheral blood.

The CDR3 reads CATSTATGDEQYF. The CDR3 region has the DNA TGTGCCACCAGCACCGCTACAGGGGACGAGCAGTACTTC. The chain is built from TRBV15 and TRBJ2-7; 7 nucleotides line up with TRBD1. The CDR3 is 13 residues long. Losses at the gene ends were 4 bases for V and 5 bases for J; bases not matched to a gene: 5. Germline V lookup: CDR1 LNHNV, CDR2 YYDKDF (reference sequence).